The 5 T cell receptor beta chains below were found in one sample sequenced in a study of blood T cell repertoires in COVID-19. Profiled with immunoSEQ multiplex PCR; TCRdb holds only in-frame clones, not every one. This repertoire shows about 50,000 clones, approximately 82% found once; its top ten account for around 6.1%. The sequencing sample was made of peripheral blood. Receptors were obtained from a woman of 80 years or more with acute or convalescent COVID-19.

V usage is TRBV12-3 or TRBV12-4 and J usage is TRBJ2-1; D call uncertain. The ends were cut back, 2 bases at V and 7 bases at J, with 6 bases in the middle. This CDR3 region has 12 residues. The CDR3 DNA reads TGTGCCAGCAGTTTACTAGGTAATGAGCAGTTCTTC. Translating it yields CASSLLGNEQFF.

This clone turned up a few times. The rearrangement joins TRBV5-1 to TRBJ2-2, with 11 bases that match TRBD1. The CDR3 contains 17 residues. V lost 3 bases, J lost 4 bases, and 8 bases stayed unmatched. Germline CDR1 and CDR2: SGHRS and YFSETQ. Written as DNA, the CDR3 is TGCGCCAGCAGCTCGAGCGGACAGGGGGCTAGCACCGGGGAGCTGTTTTTT. The encoded protein is CASSSSGQGASTGELFF. Combining the CDR3 with reference TRBV5-1 and TRBJ2-2 gives the whole variable domain KAGVTQTPRYLIKTRGQQVTLSCSPISGHRSVSWYQQTPGQGLQFLFEYFSETQRNKGNFPGRFSGRQFSNSRSEMNVSTLELGDSALYLCASSSSGQGASTGELFFGEGSRLTVL.

The rearrangement uses TRBV18 and TRBJ1-5, with no clear D. V gave up 2 bases and J gave up 7 bases, with 9 bases separating them. This CDR3 has 13 residues. The germline V gene encodes CDR1 KGHSH and CDR2 LQKENI. In DNA, the CDR3 is TGTGCCAGCTCACCAGGGGAGGAGCAGCCCCAGCATTTT. Amino acid sequence: CASSPGEEQPQHF. Combining the CDR3 with reference TRBV18 and TRBJ1-5 gives the whole variable domain NAGVMQNPRHLVRRRGQEARLRCSPMKGHSHVYWYRQLPEEGLKFMVYLQKENIIDESGMPKERFSAEFPKEGPSILRIQQVVRGDSAAYFCASSPGEEQPQHFGDGTRLSIL.

The chain couples TRBV6-5 to TRBJ1-2; TRBD1 is a possible D gene (5 bases). Germline values: CDR1 MNHEY, CDR2 SVGAGI. The CDR3 has 13 residues. V was shortened by 6 bases and J by 7 bases, with 15 bases between the two germline ends. CDR3 in amino acids: CASRRWGESGYTF. CDR3 DNA: TGTGCCAGCAGGCGGTGGGGGGAAAGTGGCTACACCTTC.

The chain combines TRBV7-2 with TRBJ1-1, with D hard to call. The CDR3 covers 16 residues. Trimming stripped 5 bases from V and 2 bases from J, with 18 bases between. The germline V gene encodes CDR1 SGHTA and CDR2 FQGNSA. CDR3 nucleotide sequence: TGTGCCAGCAGCCCTTTTTTGGGCAGAATAAACACTGAAGCTTTCTTT. Its protein is CASSPFLGRINTEAFF.